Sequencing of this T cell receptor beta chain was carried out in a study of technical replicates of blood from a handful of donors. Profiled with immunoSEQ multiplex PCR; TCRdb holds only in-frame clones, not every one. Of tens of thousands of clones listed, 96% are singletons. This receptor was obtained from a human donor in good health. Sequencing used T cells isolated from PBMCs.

The CDR3 region has the DNA TGCGCCAGCAGCCAAGATTCAGGGAGGGGGAACATTCAGTACTTC. It translates to CASSQDSGRGNIQYF. V gene TRBV4-3 combines with J gene TRBJ2-4, with D tentatively TRBD2 (7 bases). Germline V lookup: CDR1 LGHNA, CDR2 YSLEER. Trimming took off 0 bases at V and 7 bases at J, with 13 bases between the two ends. The CDR3 runs to 15 residues.